Listed here is a single TCR beta chain. Its antigen is as yet unknown. Distinct nucleotide sequences in the sample also encode this CDR3. Several immunoSEQ plates received, in even portions, the genomic DNA of each subset. Each sorted subset replicate got 200 ng genomic DNA, 30,000 or so genomes. Clones were read by immunoSEQ multiplex PCR, and TCRdb kept only the in-frame ones, dropping some. The sample lists over 2 million clones, about 95% occurring once. CDR1 and CDR2 from the germline V gene are MNHEY and SVGAGI. V gave up 0 bases and J gave up 1 base, with 4 bases separating them. CDR3 size: 15 residues. This entry is derived from a study of shared clonotypes between healthy human individuals. About the study: A donor's plate count was three for CD4 naive and three for CD4 memory; CD8 naive had two and CD8 memory one. Study-wide points: Clonotypes which were not shared had lower generation probabilities than clonotypes that all four donors shared.

The clonotype comes from a man in his late teens or twenties in good health. Sequencing was performed on naive CD4+ T cells sorted from blood. The subset here: CD45RA+ positively selected. The rearrangement joins TRBV6-5 to TRBJ2-6; D is unresolved. CDR3: CASSYSSSGANVLTF. The CDR3 DNA follows: TGTGCCAGCAGTTACTCATCGTCTGGGGCCAACGTCCTGACTTTC.